The present T cell receptor (beta chain) was sequenced within a study of read filtering for tumor transcriptome and immune sequencing. Study overall: The cohort had around 18 men and about 15 women aged about 45 to 90, mean about 70 years. Under 10 patients were R-ISS I, roughly 17 were R-ISS II, more than five were R-ISS III. IR-seq gave about 3.5 to 10.27 million TCR reads per sample; RNA-seq gave roughly 80 to 1273. The study's findings and limits: Compared with RNA-seq, IR-seq gave much higher clonotype depth and reliability.

The germline V gene has CDR1 DFQATT and CDR2 SNEGSKA (reference sequence). The V gene end was trimmed by 6 bases and the J gene end by 3 bases; junction bases not matched to a gene: 7. The CDR3 has 15 amino acids. The library was built from about 370 ng RNA with molecular barcoded adaptors for alpha/delta and beta/gamma chains. TCRdb itself ran the reads through MiXCR, one entry per CDR3 protein. Found here are approximately 58,000 distinct CDR3 sequences, about 12% of them singletons; the top ten hold roughly 17%. This clonotype rates as medium-sized (0.01 to 0.1%). Its antigen is as yet unknown. This TCR derives from a donor at least 40 years old with multiple myeloma. The V and J genes are TRBV20-1 and TRBJ2-1, with 11 bases fitting TRBD2. Sequenced material: a population of CD138-negative cells sorted from bone marrow. CDR3: CSATWTSGYYNEQFF. The DNA for the CDR3 is TGCAGTGCAACCTGGACTAGCGGGTACTACAATGAGCAGTTCTTC.